One sample yielded the 21 T cell receptor beta chains listed below, sequenced in a study of T-cell memory formation after mild COVID-19. TCRdb called the 5' RACE reads again in MiXCR, with one record for every CDR3 protein. The data show under 700,000 distinct CDR3 sequences, roughly 20% seen once. Sequencing used PBMCs or a T cell subset sorted from them (not recorded which). The receptors stem from an adult woman who had mild COVID-19 (a few samples of this study predate the infection). Cell type and time point are not known.

J is TRBJ2-2 and V is TRBV12-3 or TRBV12-4; TRBD2 aligns across 9 bases. J lost 5 bases, V lost 3 bases, and 7 bases had no gene match. CDR3 length: 16 residues. The CDR3 bases are TGTGCCAGCAGTTTTGGGGCTAGCGGGGCTACCGGGGAGCTGTTTTTT. This gives the protein CASSFGASGATGELFF.

The chain employs TRBV12-3 or TRBV12-4 and TRBJ1-5; no firm D call. This CDR3 is 15 amino acids long. V was shortened by 6 bases and J by 7 bases, with 19 bases between the two germline ends. In DNA, the CDR3 is TGTGCCAGCAGCTTAAACTTGGGGATTGACCAGCCCCAGCATTTT. This sequence encodes CASSLNLGIDQPQHF.

This clonotype was detected a few times. The chain combines TRBV12-3 or TRBV12-4 with TRBJ1-1; possibly TRBD1 for D (5 bases). V dropped 2 bases and J dropped 3 bases, with 13 bases sitting between them. CDR3 length equals 15 residues. The CDR3 DNA is TGTGCCAGCAGTTTACCGAACGGGGGGTACACTGAAGCTTTCTTT. Amino acids: CASSLPNGGYTEAFF.

The chain recombines TRBV7-2 with TRBJ2-5; D perhaps matches TRBD2 (6 bases). CDR1 is SGHTA and CDR2 is FQGNSA in the germline V gene. This CDR3 spans 15 amino acids. Between the trimmed V and J ends, which lost 4 bases and 5 bases, there was a span of 17 bases. CDR3 region: CASSSDSGRGETQYF. In nucleotides, the CDR3 is TGTGCCAGCAGCTCCGATAGCGGCAGAGGGGAGACCCAGTACTTC.

In its sample, this clonotype was seen a few times. The gene calls are TRBV6-2 or TRBV6-3 and TRBJ2-5, with 11 bases aligning to TRBD2. Germline assignment: CDR1 MNHEY and CDR2 SVGEGT. The CDR3 sequence is 17 residues long. V gave up 4 bases and J gave up 1 base; unmatched junction bases: 8. CDR3 amino acids: CASSSIWGLAVQETQYF. The CDR3 DNA reads as TGTGCCAGCAGTTCGATCTGGGGACTAGCGGTCCAAGAGACCCAGTACTTC.

This clonotype was seen more than once but under ten times. CDR3 nucleotides: TGTGCCAGCAGTTATTACAGGGGAGGCGACGAGCAGTACTTC. Translating gives CASSYYRGGDEQYF. This chain links TRBV6-5 with TRBJ2-7; D possibly corresponds to TRBD1 (7 bases). Trimming took 3 bases from V and 5 from J, leaving 14 bases between them. CDR1 is MNHEY and CDR2 is SVGAGI in the germline V gene. This CDR3 contains 14 residues.

The rearrangement links TRBV7-6 to TRBJ2-7, with 10 positions matching TRBD2. Germline loops: CDR1 SGHVS, CDR2 FNYEAQ. The ends lost 7 bases at V and 7 bases at J; junction bases unmatched: 13. CDR3 length: 15 residues. CDR3 nucleotide sequence: TGTGCCAGCAACCTAGGACTAGCGGATTCTAGTGAGCAGTACTTC. Its translation: CASNLGLADSSEQYF.

V gene TRBV12-5 combines with J gene TRBJ2-1; D call uncertain. This CDR3 comprises 13 residues. In germline, CDR1 is LGHNT, CDR2 FRNRAP. V lost 6 bases and J lost 7, with 13 bases in between. The CDR3, as DNA: TGTGCTAGTGGCAGTAACTTGGGGAATGAGCAGTTCTTC. This translates into CASGSNLGNEQFF.

The CDR3 region has the DNA TGTGCCAGCAGTAGCTCAGGGGAAACCGGGGAGCTGTTTTTT. It is translated as CASSSSGETGELFF. The chain recombines TRBV6-2 or TRBV6-3 with TRBJ2-2; D possibly corresponds to TRBD1 (6 bases). Trimming removed 5 bases from V and 5 bases from J, with 12 bases in between. The CDR3 has 14 amino acids. CDR1 and CDR2 (germline): MNHEY, SVGEGT.

The rearrangement links TRBV6-5 to TRBJ1-6, with TRBD1 as a possible D gene (6 bases). V lost 7 bases and J 4 bases, leaving 11 bases between the germline ends. CDR3 length equals 14 residues. Germline-derived CDR1 and CDR2 are MNHEY and SVGAGI. This CDR3 is CASTSDRYNSPLHF. The DNA for the CDR3 is TGTGCCAGCACCTCGGACAGATATAATTCACCCCTCCACTTT.

This clonotype was seen a few times. This chain connects TRBV7-8 to TRBJ2-5, with TRBD1 matching 9 bases. CDR1 is SGHVS and CDR2 is FQNEAQ in the germline V gene. The trim removed 5 bases at V and 4 bases at J, leaving 8 bases unmatched. CDR3 length equals 15 residues. CDR3 sequence: CASSRRQGEGETQYF. CDR3 DNA: TGTGCCAGCAGCCGACGACAGGGGGAGGGAGAGACCCAGTACTTC.

The sample holds a few counts of this clonotype. The chain combines TRBV11-3 with TRBJ2-5; no clear D. V was shortened by 8 bases and J by 0 bases, with 13 bases between the two germline ends. The CDR3 is made up of 14 amino acids. Germline-derived CDR1 and CDR2 are SGHNT and YENEEA. The CDR3 DNA sequence: TGTGCCAGCCGGGCGGCCGCGTACCAAGAGACCCAGTACTTC. It yields the protein CASRAAAYQETQYF.

The rearrangement joins TRBV7-2 to TRBJ2-7; 8 bases are shared with TRBD1. Trimming took 5 bases from V and 5 from J; bases not matched to a gene: 8. CDR3 size: 14 residues. Germline CDR1 is SGHTA and CDR2 is FQGNSA. The CDR3 nucleotides read TGTGCCAGCAGCACCGACAGGGGTCTCGACGAGCAGTACTTC. Its translation: CASSTDRGLDEQYF. The complete variable domain, with remaining parts taken from reference TRBV7-2 and TRBJ2-7, reads GAGVSQSPSNKVTEKGKDVELRCDPISGHTALYWYRQSLGQGLEFLIYFQGNSAPDKSGLPSDRFSAERTGGSVSTLTIQRTQQEDSAVYLCASSTDRGLDEQYFGPGTRLTVT.

V is TRBV7-6 and J is TRBJ2-3; TRBD2 matches at 12 bases. J was trimmed by 5 bases and V by 3 bases; bases with no gene match: 6. The CDR3 runs 16 residues. Germline-derived CDR1 and CDR2 are SGHVS and FNYEAQ. CDR3 sequence: CASSFRLAGAGDTQYF. The DNA of the CDR3 is TGTGCCAGCAGCTTCCGACTAGCGGGAGCGGGAGATACGCAGTATTTT.

This clonotype was counted only a few times. CDR3 DNA: TGTGCCAGCCGTGGAAGCGAATCAGATACGCAGTATTTT. Protein product: CASRGSESDTQYF. The V call is TRBV2, the J call TRBJ2-3; D unresolved. The CDR3 runs to 13 residues. CDR1 is SNHLY and CDR2 is FYNNEI in the germline V gene. Trimming shortened V by 8 bases and J by 4 bases, and 13 bases separated the two germline ends.

This clonotype has only a few counts. The chain employs TRBV9 and TRBJ1-2; D is unclear. V was shortened by 4 bases and J by 2 bases, with 15 bases between the two germline ends. The CDR3 covers 15 residues. Germline V lookup: CDR1 SGDLS, CDR2 YYNGEE. In DNA form, the CDR3 reads TGTGCCAGCAGCACCTCGGACGTCCCAAACTATGGCTACACCTTC. Translation: CASSTSDVPNYGYTF.

The V and J genes are TRBV15 and TRBJ2-3, with D possibly TRBD1 on 6 matching bases. There are 14 residues in the CDR3. Looked up from germline, CDR1 is LNHNV and CDR2 is YYDKDF (reference sequence). Trimming shortened V by 6 bases and J by 3 bases, and 13 bases separated the two germline ends. In DNA form, the CDR3 reads TGTGCCACCAGTAATAAACAGGGTACAGATACGCAGTATTTT. This sequence encodes CATSNKQGTDTQYF.

The V gene is TRBV5-4, the J gene TRBJ2-3; 13 nucleotides align to TRBD2. Germline V gene sequence: CDR1 SGHNT, CDR2 YYREEE (reference sequence). The length of the CDR3 is 16 residues. J gave up 6 bases and V 1 base, and 5 bases lay outside the gene matches. The CDR3 coding sequence is TGTGCCAGCAGCTTGTGGACTAGCGGGGGATGGGATACGCAGTATTTT. This translates into CASSLWTSGGWDTQYF.

A few counts support this clonotype. The chain combines TRBV9 with TRBJ2-3, with D maybe TRBD1 (5 bases). The V gene's germline CDR1 is SGDLS and CDR2 YYNGEE. The length of the CDR3 is 14 residues. Trimming removed 7 bases from V and 2 bases from J, with 14 bases in between. The DNA for the CDR3 is TGTGCCAGCTCACGACAGTCCCTCACAGATACGCAGTATTTT. Translation: CASSRQSLTDTQYF.

This chain joins TRBV3-1 and TRBJ2-1; 7 bases fit TRBD1. Germline-derived CDR1 and CDR2 are LGHDT and YNNKEL (reference sequence). CDR3 size: 15 residues. V was pared by 0 bases and J by 5 bases, with 4 bases of the junction left unmatched. In DNA form, the CDR3 reads TGTGCCAGCAGCCAAGACTACAGGGGCCACAATGAGCAGTTCTTC. Its protein product is CASSQDYRGHNEQFF.

This clonotype was recorded a few times. The rearrangement links TRBV6-5 to TRBJ2-7; maybe TRBD2 (5 bases). Trimming stripped 5 bases from V and 3 bases from J, with 17 bases between. The CDR3 consists of 15 residues. CDR1 MNHEY and CDR2 SVGAGI come from the germline V gene. CDR3 loop: CASSPTSVGNYEQYF. The CDR3 DNA is TGTGCCAGCAGTCCAACATCCGTCGGGAACTACGAGCAGTACTTC.